This is a list of T cell receptor beta chains from one sample in a study of cytotoxic CD8 clonotypes in ibrutinib-treated CLL. Clones were sequenced by immunoSEQ multiplex PCR, and TCRdb holds only the in-frame ones, with some missing. The sample yields around 330,000 clones, 67% seen once. Specimen: PBMCs, collected after 36 months of ibrutinib treatment. Every receptor here comes from a human donor with chronic lymphocytic leukemia. The CDR3 runs from the conserved cysteine through the conserved F or W. Each record gives: J gene, D gene, V gene, clone size, CDR3 protein, CDR3 DNA. The D gene is left open where the match is weak. Size values are once, few and many counts, or a class for expanded clones, and some rows have none.

TRBJ2-1	TRBD2	TRBV18	NA	CASSGGPNNEQFF	TGTGCCAGCTCGGGAGGGCCGAACAATGAGCAGTTCTTC
TRBJ2-5	NA	TRBV5-1	NA	CASSTGSGETQYF	TGCGCCAGCAGCACGGGTAGCGGAGAGACCCAGTACTTC
TRBJ2-7	TRBD2	TRBV6-1	NA	CASSAGAKLAGTYEQYF	TGTGCCAGCAGTGCGGGGGCGAAGCTAGCGGGAACCTACGAGCAGTACTTC
TRBJ1-2	NA	TRBV5-1	few	CASSWGLTYGYTF	TGCGCCAGCAGCTGGGGACTCACCTATGGCTACACCTTC
TRBJ2-1	NA	TRBV5-1	NA	CASSLAAQANEQFF	TGCGCCAGCAGCTTGGCGGCACAGGCCAATGAGCAGTTCTTC
TRBJ1-6	NA	TRBV25-1	NA	CASSGGSYNSPLHF	TGTGCCAGCAGTGGGGGCTCCTATAATTCACCCCTCCACTTT
TRBJ2-7	NA	TRBV7-9	NA	CASSGVLEQYF	TGTGCCAGCAGCGGGGTTTTGGAGCAGTACTTC
TRBJ1-2	NA	TRBV9	NA	CASSVVRANYGYTF	TGTGCCAGCAGCGTAGTTAGGGCAAACTATGGCTACACCTTC
TRBJ2-1	TRBD1	TRBV5-1	NA	CASSSQGAGNEQFF	TGCGCCAGCAGCTCTCAGGGGGCGGGGAATGAGCAGTTCTTC
TRBJ1-1	NA	TRBV27	few	CASSSGLRVAFF	TGTGCCAGCAGTTCGGGCCTCAGGGTTGCTTTCTTT
TRBJ2-3	NA	TRBV18	few	CASSPLGDTQYF	TGTGCCAGCTCACCACTAGGGGATACGCAGTATTTT
TRBJ2-1	NA	TRBV29-1	NA	CSVEERTDEQFF	TGCAGCGTTGAAGAGCGGACGGATGAGCAGTTCTTC
TRBJ2-1	NA	TRBV5-4	NA	CASSLIGSAGWGGEQFF	TGTGCCAGCAGCTTGATAGGAAGCGCCGGGTGGGGCGGTGAGCAGTTCTTC
TRBJ1-2	TRBD1	TRBV19	NA	CASSIGTGENYGYTF	TGTGCCAGTAGTATCGGGACAGGGGAGAACTATGGCTACACCTTC
TRBJ2-7	NA	TRBV7-2	NA	CASSFPAPGTHEQYF	TGTGCCAGCAGCTTTCCCGCACCCGGGACACACGAGCAGTACTTC
TRBJ1-2	NA	TRBV12-5	few	CASGPIFSRTGGNYGYTF	TGTGCTAGTGGACCGATATTCTCGAGGACCGGGGGAAACTATGGCTACACCTTC
TRBJ2-3	TRBD2	TRBV19	once	CASSTVAGVYDTQYF	TGTGCCAGTAGTACGGTAGCGGGAGTTTACGATACGCAGTATTTT